This passage covers 19 T cell receptor beta chains from one sample sequenced in a study of identical twins. Via MiXCR, TCRdb re-called the 5' RACE reads, giving one row per CDR3 protein. The sample gives around 240,000 distinct CDR3 sequences, roughly a tenth of which show up once; 8% to 10% is in the top ten. Sequencing input: memory T cells sorted from blood. Source of these receptors: a middle-aged man in good health.

In its sample, this clonotype was seen a few times. V gene TRBV18 combines with J gene TRBJ2-7; perhaps TRBD2 as D (5 bases). This CDR3 has 14 amino acids. Germline CDR1 is KGHSH and CDR2 is LQKENI. V was trimmed by 3 bases and J by 2 bases, leaving 11 bases between them. The CDR3 sequence is CASSPGVEAYEQYF. Written as DNA, the CDR3 is TGTGCCAGCTCACCCGGGGTAGAGGCCTACGAGCAGTACTTC.

This clonotype was detected only a few times. V and J are TRBV7-9 and TRBJ2-7; TRBD1 matches 8 bases. Germline V gene lookup returns CDR1 SEHNR and CDR2 FQNEAQ (reference sequence). CDR3 length: 12 residues. Unmatched junction bases numbered 2, after V lost 4 bases and J lost 6 bases. CDR3 nucleotides: TGTGCCAGCAGCTACACAGGGGGCGAGCAGTACTTC. Encoded protein: CASSYTGGEQYF.

The CDR3 DNA reads as TGTGCCAGCAGCTTAACCCCCGGAAGGGGCTCCTACAATGAGCAGTTCTTC. Encoded protein: CASSLTPGRGSYNEQFF. The chain joins TRBV11-2 to TRBJ2-1; D might be TRBD1 (5 bases). V was trimmed by 2 bases and J by 0 bases, leaving 14 bases between them. The CDR3 spans 17 residues. CDR1 SGHAT and CDR2 FQNNGV come from the germline V gene. The full variable domain, in which reference TRBV11-2 and TRBJ2-1 provide the parts outside the CDR3, is EAGVAQSPRYKIIEKRQSVAFWCNPISGHATLYWYQQILGQGPKLLIQFQNNGVVDDSQLPKDRFSAERLKGVDSTLKIQPAKLEDSAVYLCASSLTPGRGSYNEQFFGPGTRLTVL.

This clonotype occurred many times. The rearrangement links TRBV29-1 to TRBJ2-7; D possibly corresponds to TRBD2 (5 bases). Germline CDR1 reads SQVTM; CDR2 reads ANQGSEA. The CDR3 spans 11 residues. The ends were cut back, 6 bases at V and 4 bases at J, with 10 bases in the middle. CDR3: CSVVTGYEQYF. CDR3 sequence (DNA): TGCAGCGTCGTAACGGGGTACGAGCAGTACTTC.

This clonotype was seen repeatedly, ten times or more. V and J are TRBV6-5 and TRBJ2-7; D might be TRBD1 or TRBD2, each matching 5 bases. This CDR3 has 17 residues. CDR1 is MNHEY, CDR2 SVGAGI, per germline. V dropped 2 bases and J dropped 6 bases, with 23 bases sitting between them. The CDR3 reads CASSYRGPGYPVSEQYF. The CDR3 DNA is TGTGCCAGCAGTTACAGGGGACCGGGCTACCCCGTTTCCGAGCAGTACTTC.

V gene TRBV2 combines with J gene TRBJ1-1; weak D call: TRBD1 (6 bases). CDR3 length equals 14 residues. Germline CDR1 is SNHLY and CDR2 is FYNNEI. Trimming stripped 8 bases from V and 6 bases from J, with 19 bases between. The CDR3 coding sequence is TGTGCCAGCCGACTTAAAACAGGGTCCGCTGAAGCTTTCTTT. It encodes CASRLKTGSAEAFF.

This clonotype was observed at least ten times. The gene calls are TRBV29-1 and TRBJ2-7; 8 bases are a match to TRBD1. CDR1 is SQVTM and CDR2 is ANQGSEA in the germline V gene. The CDR3 is made up of 13 amino acids. Trimming cost V 4 bases and J 4 bases; bases outside gene matches: 6. The CDR3 loop is CSVAKDRAYEQYF. DNA of the CDR3: TGCAGCGTTGCCAAGGACAGGGCGTACGAGCAGTACTTC.

This clonotype has more than one count but fewer than ten. The chain links TRBV5-1 to TRBJ2-1; the match to TRBD2 covers 11 bases. Looked up from germline, CDR1 is SGHRS and CDR2 is YFSETQ. CDR3 length equals 13 residues. Germline trimming cut 4 bases from V and 10 bases from J; bases unmatched to any gene: 4. The CDR3, as DNA: TGCGCCAGCAGCCCGGGGACTAGCGGAGAGCAGTTCTTC. Its protein is CASSPGTSGEQFF.

This clonotype was seen repeatedly, ten times or more. The rearrangement joins TRBV14 to TRBJ2-7, with D possibly being TRBD1 or TRBD2 (5 bases each). The CDR3 has 14 amino acids. CDR1 and CDR2 (germline): SGHDN, FVKESK. V shed 4 bases and J shed 3 bases, with 13 bases lying between them. CDR3 nucleotide sequence: TGTGCCAGCAGCCTTAACCGGGACGTCTACGAGCAGTACTTC. It is translated as CASSLNRDVYEQYF.

The chain joins TRBV28 to TRBJ2-2, with D perhaps matching TRBD1 (6 bases). Germline CDR1 MDHEN, CDR2 SYDVKM. The CDR3 runs to 15 residues. The V gene lost 3 bases and the J gene lost 6 bases, with 14 bases spanning the gap. Written as DNA, the CDR3 is TGTGCCAGCAGTTTGCGGCAGGGGAGTCCCGGGGAGCTGTTTTTT. Amino acid sequence: CASSLRQGSPGELFF.

Details on this clonotype: One junction end disagrees with the germline gene, perhaps due to a read error. This chain uses TRBV11-2 with TRBJ2-3; a weak D match, TRBD2 (7 bases). The CDR3 contains 17 residues. Per the germline V gene, CDR1 is SGHAT and CDR2 is FQNNGV. In DNA form, the CDR3 reads TGTGCCAGCAGCTTAATTTTGGGGGCAGGGGAGGGAGATACACAGTATTTT. This encodes CASSLILGAGEGDTQYF. Full variable domain (missing parts from reference TRBV11-2 and TRBJ2-3): EAGVAQSPRYKIIEKRQSVAFWCNPISGHATLYWYQQILGQGPKLLIQFQNNGVVDDSQLPKDRFSAERLKGVDSTLKIQPAKLEDSAVYLCASSLILGAGEGDTQYFGPGTRLTVL.

This rearrangement joins TRBV5-1 to TRBJ2-7; 8 nucleotides line up with TRBD1. J gave up 3 bases and V 0 bases, and 5 bases lay outside the gene matches. Per germline, CDR1 SGHRS and CDR2 YFSETQ. The CDR3 sequence is 15 residues long. The CDR3 coding sequence is TGCGCCAGCAGCTTGGGACAGGGGCGGTACTACGAGCAGTACTTC. The encoded protein is CASSLGQGRYYEQYF.

This clonotype has at least ten counts. The V and J genes are TRBV20-1 and TRBJ1-1; D gene uncertain. This CDR3 has 11 residues. Germline CDR1 DFQATT, CDR2 SNEGSKA (reference sequence). The V gene lost 6 bases and the J gene lost 9 bases, with 14 bases spanning the gap. The CDR3 here is CSATLLDQAFF. The DNA for the CDR3 is TGCAGTGCGACGCTTCTGGACCAAGCTTTCTTT.

This clonotype was recorded many times. The chain employs TRBV2 and TRBJ1-1, with 7 bases aligning to TRBD1. Germline CDR1 SNHLY, CDR2 FYNNEI. V trimming: 4 bases; J trimming: 1 base; junction bases outside the gene matches: 3. The CDR3 consists of 14 residues. The CDR3 protein is CASSARTGNTEAFF. CDR3 sequence (DNA): TGTGCCAGCAGTGCCCGGACAGGGAACACTGAAGCTTTCTTT.

This clonotype has at least ten counts. The rearrangement joins TRBV11-1 to TRBJ2-7, with D tentatively TRBD1 (6 bases). The germline CDR1 and CDR2 sequences are SGHAT and FQDESV (reference sequence). V was clipped by 5 bases and J by 4 bases, with 27 bases between them. The CDR3 is 18 amino acids. The CDR3 DNA reads as TGTGCCAGCAGCGCTCGGGGCAGGGGTGGTTCCGGGGTTTACGAGCAGTACTTC. Protein product: CASSARGRGGSGVYEQYF.

In this sample, this clonotype turned up many times. The chain carries TRBV5-1 and TRBJ1-1, with D possibly being TRBD1 (6 bases). The CDR3 sequence is 17 residues long. The germline gives CDR1 SGHRS, CDR2 YFSETQ. Trimming cost V 6 bases and J 5 bases, with 26 bases left between them. The DNA of the CDR3 is TGCGCCAGCACCCACAATTCCGGGACATCGGTTAGGACTGAAGCTTTCTTT. This translates into CASTHNSGTSVRTEAFF. The variable domain in full, with the rest retrieved from reference TRBV5-1 and TRBJ1-1, is KAGVTQTPRYLIKTRGQQVTLSCSPISGHRSVSWYQQTPGQGLQFLFEYFSETQRNKGNFPGRFSGRQFSNSRSEMNVSTLELGDSALYLCASTHNSGTSVRTEAFFGQGTRLTVV.

The sample holds many counts of this clonotype. The V call is TRBV29-1, the J call TRBJ2-1; D gene uncertain. The CDR3 is 11 residues long. The germline V gene encodes CDR1 SQVTM and CDR2 ANQGSEA. V lost 6 bases and J lost 3, with 6 bases in between. CDR3 residues: CSVGIYNEQFF. The CDR3 DNA reads as TGCAGCGTGGGGATCTACAATGAGCAGTTCTTC.

The V call is TRBV6-4, the J call TRBJ2-1; possibly TRBD2 for D (5 bases). Trimming removed 5 bases from V and 6 bases from J, with 11 bases in between. Per germline, CDR1 MRHNA and CDR2 SNTAGT. This CDR3 region has 13 residues. The CDR3 region has the DNA TGTGCCAGCAGTACCGGGGATGGCAATGAGCAGTTCTTC. This codes for CASSTGDGNEQFF.

Only a few counts were recorded for this clonotype. The gene calls are TRBV18 and TRBJ2-1, with D possibly TRBD2 on 6 matching bases. Trimming left V 3 bases short and J 3 bases short, with 9 bases between. Germline CDR1 and CDR2: KGHSH and LQKENI. The CDR3 is 14 amino acids. The CDR3 region is CASSPNSGYNEQFF. The CDR3 DNA reads TGTGCCAGCTCACCGAATAGCGGCTACAATGAGCAGTTCTTC.